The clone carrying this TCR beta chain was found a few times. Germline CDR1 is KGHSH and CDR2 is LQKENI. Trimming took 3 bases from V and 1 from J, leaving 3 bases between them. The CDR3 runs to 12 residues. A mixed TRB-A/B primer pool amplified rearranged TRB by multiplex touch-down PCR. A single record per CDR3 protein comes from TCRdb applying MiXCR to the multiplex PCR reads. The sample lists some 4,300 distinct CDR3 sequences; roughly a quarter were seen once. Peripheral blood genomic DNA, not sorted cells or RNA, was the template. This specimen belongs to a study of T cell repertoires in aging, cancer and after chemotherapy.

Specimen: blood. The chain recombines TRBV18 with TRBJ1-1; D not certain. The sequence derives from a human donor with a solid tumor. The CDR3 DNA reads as TGTGCCAGCTCACCCCCGAACACTGAAGCTTTCTTT. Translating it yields CASSPPNTEAFF.